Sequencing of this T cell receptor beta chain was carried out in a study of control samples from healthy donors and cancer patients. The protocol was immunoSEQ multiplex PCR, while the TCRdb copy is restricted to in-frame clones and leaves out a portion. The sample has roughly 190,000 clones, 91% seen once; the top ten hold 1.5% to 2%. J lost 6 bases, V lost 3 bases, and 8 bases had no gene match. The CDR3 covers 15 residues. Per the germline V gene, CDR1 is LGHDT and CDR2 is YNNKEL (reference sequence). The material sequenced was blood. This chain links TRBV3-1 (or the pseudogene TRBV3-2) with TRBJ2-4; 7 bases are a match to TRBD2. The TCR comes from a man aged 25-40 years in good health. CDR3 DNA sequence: TGTGCCAGCAGCCAGGGGAGGGGTGGTAGAAACATTCAGTACTTC. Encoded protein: CASSQGRGGRNIQYF.